One sample yielded the 2 T cell receptor beta chains listed below, sequenced in a study of OX40 agonist ivuxolimab in advanced cancers. Repertoires were generated with immunoSEQ multiplex PCR, while TCRdb's copy carries only in-frame clones and drops some. The profile shows approximately 16,000 clones, approximately 80% of them singletons. This material consisted of CD4+ or CD8+ T cells sorted from blood, taken in a trial of the OX40 agonist ivuxolimab. The receptors shown here come from an adult with an advanced solid tumor such as melanoma, head and neck, liver or kidney cancer.

The sample holds one count of this clone. The chain has TRBV19 and TRBJ1-4; TRBD1 agrees at 9 bases. V lost 5 bases, J lost 0 bases, and 4 bases stayed unmatched. This CDR3 region has 16 residues. The germline gives CDR1 LNHDA, CDR2 SQIVND (reference sequence). The CDR3 DNA follows: TGTGCCAGTAGTCGACAGGGGGGTTCAACTAATGAAAAACTGTTTTTT. As protein: CASSRQGGSTNEKLFF. Supplemented by reference TRBV19 and TRBJ1-4, the full variable domain reads DGGITQSPKYLFRKEGQNVTLSCEQNLNHDAMYWYRQDPGQGLRLIYYSQIVNDFQKGDIAEGYSVSREKKESFPLTVTSAQKNPTAFYLCASSRQGGSTNEKLFFGSGTQLSVL.

This clone was found once. The chain joins TRBV18 to TRBJ1-5, with D possibly TRBD1 on 6 matching bases. V lost 2 bases to trimming and J lost 5 bases, with 13 bases between them. The CDR3 sequence is 15 residues long. The germline V gene has CDR1 KGHSH and CDR2 LQKENI. DNA for the CDR3: TGTGCCAGCTCACCAACCCGGGGGCGCGATCAGCCCCAGCATTTT. Protein product: CASSPTRGRDQPQHF.